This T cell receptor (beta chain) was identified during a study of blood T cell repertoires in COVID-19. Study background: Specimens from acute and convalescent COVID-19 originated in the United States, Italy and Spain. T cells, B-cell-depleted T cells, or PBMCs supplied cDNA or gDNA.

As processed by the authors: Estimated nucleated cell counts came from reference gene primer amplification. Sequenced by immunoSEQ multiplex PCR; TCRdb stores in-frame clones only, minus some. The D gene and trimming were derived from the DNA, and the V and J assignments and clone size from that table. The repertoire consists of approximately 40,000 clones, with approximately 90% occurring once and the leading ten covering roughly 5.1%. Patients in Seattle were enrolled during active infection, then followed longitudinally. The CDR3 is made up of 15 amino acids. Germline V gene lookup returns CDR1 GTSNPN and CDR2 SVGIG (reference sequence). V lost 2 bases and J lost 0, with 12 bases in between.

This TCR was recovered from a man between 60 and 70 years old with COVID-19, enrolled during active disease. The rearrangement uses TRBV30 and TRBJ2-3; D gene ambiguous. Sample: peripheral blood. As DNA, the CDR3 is TGTGCCTGGAGTACCGCCGACACGAGCACAGATACGCAGTATTTT. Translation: CAWSTADTSTDTQYF.